These 28 T cell receptor beta chains originate from one sample sequenced in a study of CD8 T cells in ankylosing spondylitis. Each CDR3 protein is one row after TCRdb ran MiXCR on the 5' RACE reads. The sample comprises some 120,000 distinct CDR3 sequences, approximately 6.8% of which are singletons, and 9% to 15% rests with the top ten. Input material: blood, either unsorted or a sorted T cell fraction (not recorded which). The receptors shown here come from a male donor with ankylosing spondylitis or in good health (not recorded which).

This clonotype was observed a few times. The V gene is TRBV15, the J gene TRBJ2-7; D tentatively reads TRBD1 or TRBD2 (5 bases each). The length of the CDR3 is 14 residues. V lost 9 bases and J lost 8, with 23 bases in between. Looked up from germline, CDR1 is LNHNV and CDR2 is YYDKDF (reference sequence). Written as DNA, the CDR3 is TGTGCCACTGGGAAAAATTGGGACCATCGACAGCAGTACTTC. It translates to CATGKNWDHRQQYF.

This clonotype was recorded at least ten times. V usage is TRBV28 and J usage is TRBJ2-1; D is perhaps TRBD2 (6 bases). V dropped 4 bases and J dropped 3 bases, with 13 bases sitting between them. The germline V gene has CDR1 MDHEN and CDR2 SYDVKM. The CDR3 totals 15 residues. CDR3 loop: CASSSPGVYYNEQFF. In DNA form, the CDR3 reads TGTGCCAGCAGTTCACCGGGAGTTTACTACAATGAGCAGTTCTTC.

This clonotype was picked up many times. V is TRBV3-1 and J is TRBJ1-5; 8 positions agree with TRBD1. The germline gives CDR1 LGHDT, CDR2 YNNKEL (reference sequence). V shed 4 bases and J 5 bases; nucleotides not matched to a gene: 7. This CDR3 region has 15 residues. The CDR3, as DNA: TGTGCCAGCAGCCTGGGACAGGTTGGCGATCAGCCCCAGCATTTT. Translated: CASSLGQVGDQPQHF.

Regarding this clonotype: A much larger clone lies one base from this, so it may be a read error. The chain recombines TRBV20-1 with TRBJ2-5; D is undetermined. Germline V gene lookup returns CDR1 DFQATT and CDR2 SNEGSKA (reference sequence). The CDR3 is 13 amino acids. The DNA for the CDR3 is TGCAGTGGTAGAGATCCCAGTCAAGAGACCCAGTACTTC. Translating it yields CSGRDPSQETQYF.

This clonotype showed up many times. The rearrangement uses TRBV5-1 and TRBJ1-3, with D perhaps matching TRBD1 (5 bases). V lost 0 bases and J lost 4, with 14 bases in between. Germline V gives CDR1 SGHRS, CDR2 YFSETQ. The CDR3 is 16 amino acids. CDR3 sequence (DNA): TGCGCCAGCAGCTTGGTCCAGGGAAGTTCGGGAAACACCATATATTTT. Residues: CASSLVQGSSGNTIYF.

CDR3 amino acids: CAICRDLSGQGARNEQFF. The CDR3 bases are TGTGCCATCTGCCGAGATTTGTCGGGACAGGGGGCGCGTAATGAGCAGTTCTTC. The genes are TRBV12-3 or TRBV12-4 and TRBJ2-1, with 12 bases fitting TRBD1. The ends lost 10 bases at V and 7 bases at J; junction bases unmatched: 20. The length of the CDR3 is 18 residues.

This clonotype was detected ten times or more. The J gene is TRBJ1-5, the V gene TRBV5-1; a weak D match, TRBD1 (5 bases). Trimming took off 0 bases at V and 2 bases at J, with 12 bases between the two ends. CDR1 SGHRS and CDR2 YFSETQ come from the germline V gene. This CDR3 contains 16 residues. The CDR3 nucleotides are TGCGCCAGCAGCTTGGCCGGGGCCCTGGGCAATCAGCCCCAGCATTTT. This sequence encodes CASSLAGALGNQPQHF.

There are many counts of this clonotype. The chain combines TRBV29-1 with TRBJ2-1, with TRBD2 matching 11 bases. This CDR3 is built from 14 residues. The J segment lost 13 bases and the V segment lost 4 bases, leaving 12 bases of the junction unmatched. Germline-derived CDR1 and CDR2 are SQVTM and ANQGSEA. Here the CDR3 DNA reads TGCAGCGTTGTGTATAGCGGGAGGGCCGGGATACAGTTCTTC. Translation gives CSVVYSGRAGIQFF.

The table lists this clonotype with many counts. The chain joins TRBV12-3 or TRBV12-4 to TRBJ1-1, with no clear D. Trimming took 7 bases from V and 4 from J, leaving 16 bases between them. The CDR3 runs to 14 residues. CDR3 DNA: TGTGCCAGCACTTTGTGGGCGCGGCCCACTGAAGCTTTCTTT. Protein: CASTLWARPTEAFF.

The CDR3 sequence: CASRLGTGGLETQYF. The CDR3 region has the DNA TGTGCCAGCAGGCTCGGGACAGGGGGCCTAGAGACCCAGTACTTC. The chain joins TRBV12-3 or TRBV12-4 to TRBJ2-5; 12 nucleotides match TRBD1. This CDR3 comprises 15 residues. V was clipped by 6 bases and J by 4 bases; unmatched bases: 6.

This clonotype appeared a few times. The gene calls are TRBV12-3 or TRBV12-4 and TRBJ1-5, with D possibly TRBD1 on 5 matching bases. The CDR3 runs to 16 residues. Trimming removed 1 base from V and 0 bases from J, with 10 bases in between. In DNA form, the CDR3 reads TGTGCCAGCAGTTTAGTGGCAGGGCTTAGCAATCAGCCCCAGCATTTT. The encoded protein is CASSLVAGLSNQPQHF.

The chain has TRBV7-9 and TRBJ2-1, with a tentative D call TRBD1 (6 bases). Per germline, CDR1 SEHNR and CDR2 FQNEAQ (reference sequence). Trimming pared 8 bases from V and 8 bases from J, leaving 16 bases between. The length of the CDR3 is 13 residues. CDR3 sequence (DNA): TGTGCCAGCCACTTAATACAGGGCTATGAGCAGTTCTTC. Its translation is CASHLIQGYEQFF. Using reference TRBV7-9 and TRBJ2-1 for the parts outside the CDR3, the full variable domain is DTGVSQNPRHKITKRGQNVTFRCDPISEHNRLYWYRQTLGQGPEFLTYFQNEAQLEKSRLLSDRFSAERPKGSFSTLEIQRTEQGDSAMYLCASHLIQGYEQFFGPGTRLTVL.

This clonotype has a count of ten or more. V is TRBV30 and J is TRBJ2-2; TRBD1 matches at 7 bases. The CDR3 has 17 amino acids. Germline CDR1 GTSNPN, CDR2 SVGIG (reference sequence). The trim removed 3 bases at V and 2 bases at J, leaving 12 bases unmatched. The CDR3 DNA sequence: TGTGCCTGGAGCCCGACGATCGGGACAGTCAACACCGGGGAGCTGTTTTTT. Translating gives CAWSPTIGTVNTGELFF.

In this sample, this clonotype turned up many times. This chain links TRBV20-1 with TRBJ2-7; perhaps D is TRBD1 or TRBD2 (5 bases each). Germline CDR1 and CDR2: DFQATT and SNEGSKA (reference sequence). V dropped 4 bases and J dropped 0 bases, with 16 bases sitting between them. The CDR3 sequence is 15 residues long. This CDR3 reads CSATDSQGGSYEQYF. The CDR3 DNA reads TGCAGTGCTACTGACAGTCAAGGAGGCTCCTACGAGCAGTACTTC.

This clonotype occurred many times. V is TRBV27 and J is TRBJ2-3, with TRBD2 identical over 12 bases. This CDR3 is built from 15 residues. CDR1 and CDR2 from the germline V gene are MNHEY and SMNVEV (reference sequence). The V segment lost 5 bases and the J segment 6 bases; nucleotides outside the gene matches: 6. The CDR3 DNA sequence: TGTGCCAGCAGTCTGACTAGCGGGAGAATTGATACGCAGTATTTT. Protein: CASSLTSGRIDTQYF.

This clonotype was picked up a small number of times. The V and J genes are TRBV3-1 and TRBJ2-1, with 11 nucleotides matching TRBD2. The CDR3 length is 15 residues. V lost 4 bases to trimming and J lost 4 bases; unmatched junction nucleotides: 3. Germline V CDR1 and CDR2: LGHDT, YNNKEL (reference sequence). The CDR3 DNA reads as TGTGCCAGCAGCCCTTCTAGCGGGGGGTACAATGAGCAGTTCTTC. It is translated as CASSPSSGGYNEQFF.

In its sample, this clonotype was seen many times. The V and J genes are TRBV7-9 and TRBJ2-1; possibly TRBD1 for D (6 bases). The CDR3 is 14 amino acids. Germline CDR1 is SEHNR and CDR2 is FQNEAQ (reference sequence). Deletions cut 4 bases from V and 5 bases from J, with 12 bases between. The CDR3 loop reads CASSWGPGNNEQFF. Written as DNA, the CDR3 is TGTGCCAGCAGCTGGGGGCCCGGGAACAATGAGCAGTTCTTC.

Ten or more counts support this clonotype. The chain recombines TRBV7-3 with TRBJ2-2, with D possibly being TRBD1 (6 bases). The germline V gene has CDR1 SGHTA and CDR2 FQGTGA. The CDR3 runs 15 residues. Trimming removed 4 bases from V and 2 bases from J, with 11 bases in between. CDR3 sequence: CASSSRGSNTGELFF. As DNA, the CDR3 is TGTGCCAGCAGCTCTAGGGGGAGTAACACCGGGGAGCTGTTTTTT.

This clonotype was seen at least ten times. V and J are TRBV14 and TRBJ1-6; 7 bases match TRBD1. CDR1 and CDR2 (germline): SGHDN, FVKESK. The CDR3 is made up of 14 amino acids. V lost 3 bases and J lost 9; bases outside the gene matches: 5. CDR3 sequence (DNA): TGTGCCAGCAGCCACTCAGGGGGGCTTTCACCCCTCCACTTT. Protein product: CASSHSGGLSPLHF.

This clonotype was detected ten times or more. The chain employs TRBV5-1 and TRBJ2-7, with 8 bases fitting TRBD1. There are 15 residues in the CDR3. J gave up 2 bases and V 2 bases, and 6 bases lay outside the gene matches. Germline CDR1 is SGHRS and CDR2 is YFSETQ. The CDR3 region is CASSFQGTGTYEQYF. The CDR3 DNA reads TGCGCCAGCAGCTTTCAAGGGACAGGAACCTACGAGCAGTACTTC.

V is TRBV20-1 and J is TRBJ2-1; TRBD2 matches at 12 bases. The length of the CDR3 is 15 residues. The germline gives CDR1 DFQATT, CDR2 SNEGSKA (reference sequence). J was trimmed by 6 bases and V by 0 bases; bases with no gene match: 3. This CDR3 reads CSARDQTSGSNEQFF. The CDR3 DNA reads as TGCAGTGCTAGAGATCAGACTAGCGGGAGCAATGAGCAGTTCTTC.

This clonotype came up many times. This CDR3 is CASSTGQGETDTQYF. The CDR3 DNA reads as TGCGCCAGCAGCACGGGACAGGGGGAAACAGATACGCAGTATTTT. This chain links TRBV4-1 with TRBJ2-3; 11 positions agree with TRBD1. V shed 5 bases and J 3 bases; nucleotides not matched to a gene: 4. CDR1 and CDR2 (germline): MGHRA, YSYEKL. The length of the CDR3 is 15 residues.

This clonotype was counted many times. The chain has TRBV25-1 and TRBJ2-3, with D possibly matching TRBD2 (5 bases). The V end was cut by 4 bases, the J end by 6 bases, with 11 bases between. The CDR3 consists of 13 residues. In germline, CDR1 is MGHDK, CDR2 SYGVNS. CDR3: CASSGLGGDTQYF. In DNA form, the CDR3 reads TGTGCCAGCAGTGGACTCGGAGGCGATACGCAGTATTTT.

This clonotype was seen at least ten times. The V and J genes are TRBV28 and TRBJ2-5, with 16 bases aligning to TRBD2. This CDR3 has 17 residues. Per germline, CDR1 MDHEN and CDR2 SYDVKM. The V segment lost 3 bases and the J segment 5 bases; nucleotides outside the gene matches: 6. The chain's CDR3 is CASSFEPGLAGGETQYF. Written as DNA, the CDR3 is TGTGCCAGCAGTTTCGAACCGGGACTAGCGGGAGGGGAGACCCAGTACTTC.

This clonotype has ten or more counts. The chain recombines TRBV5-1 with TRBJ2-1; no firm D call. CDR1 and CDR2 (germline): SGHRS, YFSETQ. Trimming took 2 bases from V and 6 from J, leaving 12 bases between them. The CDR3 contains 14 residues. The CDR3 sequence is CASSFQLGPNEQFF. CDR3 nucleotides: TGCGCCAGCAGCTTTCAGTTAGGGCCCAATGAGCAGTTCTTC.

This clonotype has at least ten counts. V gene TRBV28 combines with J gene TRBJ1-5; D is unclear. V lost 8 bases, J lost 4 bases, and 9 bases lay in between. The CDR3 loop spans 12 amino acids. Germline assignment: CDR1 MDHEN and CDR2 SYDVKM. In DNA, the CDR3 is TGTGCCAGCTCTAACCCGAATCAGCCCCAGCATTTT. Translation: CASSNPNQPQHF.

The genes are TRBV4-2 and TRBJ2-3; D ambiguous. This CDR3 has 13 amino acids. Germline V lookup: CDR1 LGHNA, CDR2 YNFKEQ. Trimming left V 3 bases short and J 5 bases short, with 9 bases between. This CDR3 reads CASSQAFIDTQYF. CDR3 nucleotides: TGTGCCAGCAGCCAGGCCTTCATAGATACGCAGTATTTT.

Ten or more counts support this clonotype. This chain uses TRBV20-1 with TRBJ2-7; TRBD2 matches at 8 bases. V was pared by 6 bases and J by 2 bases, with 6 bases of the junction left unmatched. Germline assignment: CDR1 DFQATT and CDR2 SNEGSKA (reference sequence). The CDR3 covers 13 residues. CDR3: CSATTSGAYEQYF. The CDR3 bases are TGCAGTGCCACAACTAGCGGAGCCTACGAGCAGTACTTC.